The rows below give T cell receptor beta chains drawn from one sample of a study of shared clonotypes between healthy human individuals. Clones were read by immunoSEQ multiplex PCR, and TCRdb kept only the in-frame ones, dropping some. The sample has about 2.4 million clones; roughly 93% are singletons. The sequenced sample consisted of naive CD4+ T cells from PBMCs. These receptors were collected from a man younger than 35 in good health. Some clones in this sample may be carry-over from other donors' samples. The CDR3 runs from the conserved cysteine through the conserved F or W. The D gene is left open where the match is weak.

v_call	j_call	cdr3_length	d_call	cdr3_aa
TRBV14	TRBJ2-3	13	-	CASSQEGRPTQYF
TRBV2	TRBJ2-1	12	-	CASSESAGAQFF
TRBV30	TRBJ2-7	13	-	CAFEREFFDEQYF
TRBV27	TRBJ2-3	16	TRBD2	CASNRTSGRARDTQYF
TRBV9	TRBJ2-5	12	-	CASSPPGETQYF
TRBV5-4	TRBJ2-1	16	TRBD1	CASSLDRTGLYNEQFF
TRBV5-1	TRBJ2-1	15	-	CASSLAARLRNEQFF
TRBV11-1	TRBJ2-7	15	TRBD2	CASSDGTSGYYEQYF
TRBV4-2	TRBJ1-1	14	-	CASSQDYQNTEAFF
TRBV5-1	TRBJ1-1	13	-	CASSLGGKERAFF
TRBV30	TRBJ1-5	16	-	CAWSGAGNLLGQPQHF
TRBV5-1	TRBJ1-1	15	TRBD1	CASSDLTGGASEAFF
TRBV7-2	TRBJ2-1	15	TRBD2	CASSLAGVTYNEQFF
TRBV28	TRBJ1-6	14	-	CASSAGTVNSPLHF
TRBV28	TRBJ1-1	12	-	CASSLKGAEAFF
TRBV6-1	TRBJ1-2	13	TRBD1	CASRDRVNYGYTF
TRBV7-6	TRBJ2-3	12	-	CASSLITDTQYF
TRBV2	TRBJ2-1	12	-	CASSDSIRRPLF
TRBV5-1	TRBJ1-2	16	-	CASSLGLGELGYGYTF
TRBV9	TRBJ2-3	15	-	CASSVLAGNTDTQYF
TRBV6-5	TRBJ2-3	14	-	CASKEEWGTDTQYF
TRBV7-9	TRBJ2-7	17	-	CASSLYERREMSHEQYF
TRBV4-1	TRBJ1-2	15	TRBD1	CASSQDGQANYGYTF
TRBV5-8	TRBJ2-7	16	TRBD1	CASSLAAGTGTIKQYF
TRBV2	TRBJ1-2	14	-	CASSDRYRLLGYTF
TRBV30	TRBJ1-2	15	TRBD1	CAWSVAGTGFRGYTF
TRBV19	TRBJ1-4	16	-	CASSIVRHSTNEKLFF
TRBV2	TRBJ2-3	13	TRBD2	CAISGWSTDTQYF
TRBV28	TRBJ2-7	16	TRBD2	CASSLIPGAGTYEQYF
TRBV2	TRBJ1-5	13	TRBD1	CASSLQGDQPQHF
TRBV6-4	TRBJ2-7	18	TRBD2	CASSDLFGWSGDLHEQYF
TRBV7-2	TRBJ2-7	14	TRBD2	CASSLGGGEGEQYF
TRBV18	TRBJ1-3	19	-	CASSPPNSRLPNSGNTIYF
TRBV4-1	TRBJ2-3	15	TRBD1	CASSRQGGGADTQYF
TRBV9	TRBJ2-3	14	-	CASSVGLAMDTQYF
TRBV5-1	TRBJ2-2	15	-	CASSVRVRDTGELFF
TRBV29-1	TRBJ2-3	14	TRBD2	CSVPPSGVTDTQYF
TRBV5-4	TRBJ1-5	15	-	CASSIFELANQPQHF
TRBV5-1	TRBJ2-1	15	-	CASLLIPGSYNEQFF
TRBV28	TRBJ2-3	16	-	CASSFPAGDVSGTQYF